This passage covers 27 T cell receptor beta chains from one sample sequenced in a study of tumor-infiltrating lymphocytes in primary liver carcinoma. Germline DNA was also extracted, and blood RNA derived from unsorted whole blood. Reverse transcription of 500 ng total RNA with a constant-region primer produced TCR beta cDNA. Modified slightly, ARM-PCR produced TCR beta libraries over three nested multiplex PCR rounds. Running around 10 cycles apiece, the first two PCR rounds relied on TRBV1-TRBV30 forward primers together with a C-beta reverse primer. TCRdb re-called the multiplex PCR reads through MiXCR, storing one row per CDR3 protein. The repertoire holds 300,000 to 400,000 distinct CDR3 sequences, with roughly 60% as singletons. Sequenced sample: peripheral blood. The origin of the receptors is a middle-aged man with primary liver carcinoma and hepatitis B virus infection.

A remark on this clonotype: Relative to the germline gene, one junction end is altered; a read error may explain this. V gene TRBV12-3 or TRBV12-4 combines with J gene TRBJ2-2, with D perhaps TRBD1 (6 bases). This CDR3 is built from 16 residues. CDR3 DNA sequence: TGTGCAAGCAGTTTAGAGCGTTCACAGGGATCCGGGGAGCTGTTTTTT. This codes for CASSLERSQGSGELFF.

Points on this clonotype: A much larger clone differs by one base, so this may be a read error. CDR3 bases: TGCGCCAGCACCCGGATAGGGGAGAATCAGCCCCAGCATTTT. It is translated as CASTRIGENQPQHF. The chain uses TRBV4-1 and TRBJ1-5, with D possibly TRBD1 on 5 matching bases. The CDR3 totals 14 residues. Germline assignment: CDR1 MGHRA and CDR2 YSYEKL. The V end was cut by 7 bases, the J end by 4 bases, with 14 bases between.

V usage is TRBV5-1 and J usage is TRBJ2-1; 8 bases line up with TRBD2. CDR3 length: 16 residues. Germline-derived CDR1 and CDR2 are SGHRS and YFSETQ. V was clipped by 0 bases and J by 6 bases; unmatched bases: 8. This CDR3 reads CASSLEACGRPNEQFF. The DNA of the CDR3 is TGCGCCAGCAGCTTGGAGGCTTGCGGGAGGCCCAATGAGCAGTTCTTC.

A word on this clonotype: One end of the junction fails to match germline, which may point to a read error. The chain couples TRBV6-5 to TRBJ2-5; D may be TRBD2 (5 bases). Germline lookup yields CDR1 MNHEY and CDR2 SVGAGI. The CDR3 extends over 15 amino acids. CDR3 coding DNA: TGTGCCAGCAGTTACCAAGGACCGCTCGGGGTGACCCAGAACTTC. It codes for CASSYQGPLGVTQNF.

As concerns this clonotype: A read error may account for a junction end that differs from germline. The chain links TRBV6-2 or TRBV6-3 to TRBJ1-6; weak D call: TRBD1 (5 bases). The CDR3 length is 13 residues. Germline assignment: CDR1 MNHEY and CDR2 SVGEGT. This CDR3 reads CAISFLQGSPPHF. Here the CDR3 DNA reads TGTGCCATCAGTTTCCTTCAGGGTTCACCCCCCCACTTT.

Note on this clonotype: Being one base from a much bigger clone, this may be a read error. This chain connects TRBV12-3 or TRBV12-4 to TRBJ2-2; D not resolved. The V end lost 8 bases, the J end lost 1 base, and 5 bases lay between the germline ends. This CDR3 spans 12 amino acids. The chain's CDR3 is CASLVNTGELFF. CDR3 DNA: TGTGCCAGCCTGGTGAACACCGGGGAGCTGTTTTTT.

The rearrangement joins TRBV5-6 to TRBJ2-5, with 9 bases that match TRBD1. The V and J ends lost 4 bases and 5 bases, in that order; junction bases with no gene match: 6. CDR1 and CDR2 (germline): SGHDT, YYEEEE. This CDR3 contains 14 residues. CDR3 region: CASSKQGAGETQYF. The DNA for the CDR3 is TGTGCCAGCAGCAAACAGGGGGCCGGCGAGACCCAGTACTTC.

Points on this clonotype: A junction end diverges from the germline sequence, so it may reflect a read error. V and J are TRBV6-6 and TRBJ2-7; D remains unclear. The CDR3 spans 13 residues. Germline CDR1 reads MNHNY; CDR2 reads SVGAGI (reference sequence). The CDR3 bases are TGTACCAGCAGTTACTCGGTTTCCTACGAGCAGTACTTC. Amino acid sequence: CTSSYSVSYEQYF.

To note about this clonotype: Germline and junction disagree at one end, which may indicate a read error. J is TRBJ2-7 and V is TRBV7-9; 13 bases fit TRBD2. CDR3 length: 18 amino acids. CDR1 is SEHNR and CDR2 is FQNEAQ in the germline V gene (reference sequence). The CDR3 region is CVSSPRPTSGRTAYEQYF. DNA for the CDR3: TGCGTCAGCAGCCCTCGTCCGACTAGCGGGAGGACGGCCTACGAGCAGTACTTC. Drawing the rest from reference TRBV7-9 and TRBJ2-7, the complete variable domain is DTGVSQNPRHKITKRGQNVTFRCDPISEHNRLYWYRQTLGQGPEFLTYFQNEAQLEKSRLLSDRFSAERPKGSFSTLEIQRTEQGDSAMYLCVSSPRPTSGRTAYEQYFGPGTRLTVT.

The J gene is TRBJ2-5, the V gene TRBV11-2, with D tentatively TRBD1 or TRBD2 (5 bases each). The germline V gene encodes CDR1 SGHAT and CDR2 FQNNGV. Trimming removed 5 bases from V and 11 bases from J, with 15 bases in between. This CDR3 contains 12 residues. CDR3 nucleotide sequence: TGTGCCAGCAGCCCAGGTGGGGGATCTCAGTACTTC. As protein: CASSPGGGSQYF. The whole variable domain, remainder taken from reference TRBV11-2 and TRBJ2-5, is EAGVAQSPRYKIIEKRQSVAFWCNPISGHATLYWYQQILGQGPKLLIQFQNNGVVDDSQLPKDRFSAERLKGVDSTLKIQPAKLEDSAVYLCASSPGGGSQYFGPGTRLLVL.

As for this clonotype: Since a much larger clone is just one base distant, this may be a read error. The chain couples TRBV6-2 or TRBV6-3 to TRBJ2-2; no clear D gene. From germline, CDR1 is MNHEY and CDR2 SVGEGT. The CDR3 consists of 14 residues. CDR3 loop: CASRTEPNIGELFF. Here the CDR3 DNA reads TGTGCCAGTCGGACGGAACCAAACATCGGGGAGCTGTTTTTT.

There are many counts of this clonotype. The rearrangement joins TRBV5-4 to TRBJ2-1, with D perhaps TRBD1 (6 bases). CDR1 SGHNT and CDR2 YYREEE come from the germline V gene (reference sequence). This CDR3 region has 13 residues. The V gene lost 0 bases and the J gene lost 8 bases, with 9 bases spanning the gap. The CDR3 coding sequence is TGTGCCAGCAGCTTGGACAGGGCGGATGAGCAGTTCTTC. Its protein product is CASSLDRADEQFF.

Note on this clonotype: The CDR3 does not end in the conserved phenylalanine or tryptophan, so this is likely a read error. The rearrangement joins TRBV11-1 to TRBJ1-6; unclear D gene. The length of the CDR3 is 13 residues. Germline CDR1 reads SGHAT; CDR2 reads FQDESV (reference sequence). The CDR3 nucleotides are TGTGCCTGCAGCCGGACTCTGGTTTCACCCCTCCACTAT. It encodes CACSRTLVSPLHY.

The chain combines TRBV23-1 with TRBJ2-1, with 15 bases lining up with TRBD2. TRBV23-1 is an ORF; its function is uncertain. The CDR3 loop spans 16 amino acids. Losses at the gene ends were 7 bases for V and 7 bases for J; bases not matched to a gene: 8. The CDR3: CASNPKGLAGGNEQFF. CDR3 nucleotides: TGCGCCAGCAATCCCAAGGGACTAGCGGGAGGAAATGAGCAGTTCTTC.

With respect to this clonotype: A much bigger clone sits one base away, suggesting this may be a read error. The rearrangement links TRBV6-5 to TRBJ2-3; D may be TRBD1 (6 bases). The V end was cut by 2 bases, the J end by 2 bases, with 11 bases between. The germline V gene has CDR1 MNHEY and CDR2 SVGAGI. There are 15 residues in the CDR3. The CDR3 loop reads CASSYQTGNTDTQYF. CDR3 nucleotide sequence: TGTGCCAGCAGTTACCAAACAGGGAACACAGATACGCAGTATTTT.

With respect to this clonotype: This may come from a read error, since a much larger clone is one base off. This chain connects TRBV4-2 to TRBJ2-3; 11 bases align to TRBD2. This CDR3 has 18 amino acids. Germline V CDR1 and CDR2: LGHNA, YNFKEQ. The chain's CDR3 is CASIQNPVAGGGTDTQYF. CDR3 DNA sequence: TGTGCCAGCATCCAAAATCCCGTAGCGGGAGGGGGCACAGATACGCAGTATTTT.

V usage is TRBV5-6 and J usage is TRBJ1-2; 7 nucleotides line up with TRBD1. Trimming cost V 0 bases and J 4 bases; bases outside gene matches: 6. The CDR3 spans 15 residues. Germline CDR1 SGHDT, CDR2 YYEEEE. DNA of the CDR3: TGTGCCAGCAGCTTGGGGGCAGGGGGGACCTATGGCTACACCTTC. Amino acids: CASSLGAGGTYGYTF.

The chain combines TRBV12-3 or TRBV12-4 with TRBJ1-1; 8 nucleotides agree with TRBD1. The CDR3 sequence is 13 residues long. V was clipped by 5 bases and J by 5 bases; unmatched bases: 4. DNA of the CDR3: TGTGCCAGCAGTGGGACAGGCGGAACTGAAGCTTTCTTT. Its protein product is CASSGTGGTEAFF.

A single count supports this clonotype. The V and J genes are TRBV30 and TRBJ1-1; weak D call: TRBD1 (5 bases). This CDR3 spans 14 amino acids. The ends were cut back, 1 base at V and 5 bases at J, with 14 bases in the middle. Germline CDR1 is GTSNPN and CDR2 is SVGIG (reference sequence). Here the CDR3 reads CAWSGDDRQTEAFF. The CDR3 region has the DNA TGTGCCTGGAGTGGGGATGACAGACAGACTGAAGCTTTCTTT.

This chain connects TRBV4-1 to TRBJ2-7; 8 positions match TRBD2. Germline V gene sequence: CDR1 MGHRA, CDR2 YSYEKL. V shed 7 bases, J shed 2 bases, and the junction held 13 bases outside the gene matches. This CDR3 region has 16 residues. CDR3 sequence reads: CASNQKSSGLPYEQYF. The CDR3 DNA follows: TGCGCCAGCAATCAAAAGTCTAGCGGGCTTCCCTACGAGCAGTACTTC.

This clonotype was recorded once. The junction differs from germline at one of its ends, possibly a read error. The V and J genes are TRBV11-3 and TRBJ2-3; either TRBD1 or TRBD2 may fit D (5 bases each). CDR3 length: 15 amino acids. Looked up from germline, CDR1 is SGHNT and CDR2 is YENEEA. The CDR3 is CASSMRGSNIDTQYF. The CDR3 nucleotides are TGTGCCAGCAGCATGAGGGGTAGCAACATAGATACGCAGTACTTT. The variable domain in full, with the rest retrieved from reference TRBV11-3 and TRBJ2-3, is EAGVVQSPRYKIIEKKQPVAFWCNPISGHNTLYWYLQNLGQGPELLIRYENEEAVDDSQLPKDRFSAERLKGVDSTLKIQPAELGDSAVYLCASSMRGSNIDTQYFGPGTRLTVL.

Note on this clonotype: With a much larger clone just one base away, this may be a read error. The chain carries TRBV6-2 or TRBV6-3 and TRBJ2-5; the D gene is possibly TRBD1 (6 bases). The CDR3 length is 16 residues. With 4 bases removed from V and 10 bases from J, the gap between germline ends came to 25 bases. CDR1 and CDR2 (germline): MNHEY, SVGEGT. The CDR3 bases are TGTGCCAGCAGTTTCGGGACACCCGAGAAAAACTGGGGCCAGTACTTC. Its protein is CASSFGTPEKNWGQYF.

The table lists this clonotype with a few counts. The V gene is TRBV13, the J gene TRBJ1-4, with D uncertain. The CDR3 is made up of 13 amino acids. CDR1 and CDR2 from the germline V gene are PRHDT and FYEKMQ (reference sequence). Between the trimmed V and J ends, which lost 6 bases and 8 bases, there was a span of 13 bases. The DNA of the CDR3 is TGTGCCAGCAGTTCTGCCCTGGGGGAAAAACTGTTTTTT. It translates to CASSSALGEKLFF. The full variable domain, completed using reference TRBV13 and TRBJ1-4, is AAGVIQSPRHLIKEKRETATLKCYPIPRHDTVYWYQQGPGQDPQFLISFYEKMQSDKGSIPDRFSAQQFSDYHSELNMSSLELGDSALYFCASSSALGEKLFFGSGTQLSVL.

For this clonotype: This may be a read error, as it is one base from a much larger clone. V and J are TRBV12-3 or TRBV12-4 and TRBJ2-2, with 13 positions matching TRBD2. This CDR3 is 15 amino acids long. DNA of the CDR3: TGTGCCAGCAACAGACTAGCGGGAGGCACCGGGGAGCTGTTATTT. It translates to CASNRLAGGTGELLF.

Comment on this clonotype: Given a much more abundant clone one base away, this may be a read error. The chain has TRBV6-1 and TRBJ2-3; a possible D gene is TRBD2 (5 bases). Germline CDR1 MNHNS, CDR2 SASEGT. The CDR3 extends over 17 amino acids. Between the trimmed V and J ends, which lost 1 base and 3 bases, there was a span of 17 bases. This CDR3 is CASSEEKIVRGTDTQYF. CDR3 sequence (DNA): TGTGCCAGCAGTGAAGAGAAAATAGTGAGAGGGACAGATACGCAGTATTTT.

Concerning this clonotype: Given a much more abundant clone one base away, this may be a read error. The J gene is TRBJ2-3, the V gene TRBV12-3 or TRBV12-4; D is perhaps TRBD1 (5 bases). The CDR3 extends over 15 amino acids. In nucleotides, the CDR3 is TGTGCCAGCACAATACAGACGTTAATCACAGGTACGCAGTATTTT. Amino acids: CASTIQTLITGTQYF.

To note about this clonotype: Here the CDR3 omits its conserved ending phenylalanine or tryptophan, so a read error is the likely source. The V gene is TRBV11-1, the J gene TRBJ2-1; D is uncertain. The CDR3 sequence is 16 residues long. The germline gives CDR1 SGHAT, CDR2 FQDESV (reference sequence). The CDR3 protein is CASSLLGQNSYDEQFC. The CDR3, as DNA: TGTGCGAGCAGCTTATTAGGCCAGAACTCGTACGATGAGCAGTTCTGC.